This TCR beta chain appears in the sequencing data of a study of T-cell memory formation after mild COVID-19. Whole-study findings and limits: The main location of contracting CD4+ clones was CM and EM, and that of contracting CD8+ clones was EMRA. Day 15 to 85 contracting clones showed balanced CD4/CD8; later expanders leaned CD4+.

This CDR3 contains 12 residues. Regarding this clonotype: Its antigen is unidentified.

After 5'RACE with constant-segment primers, TCR alpha and TCR beta cDNA libraries carrying sample barcodes and UMIs were obtained. TCRdb reprocessed the 5' RACE reads with MiXCR, giving one entry per CDR3 protein. The table lists 400,000 or so distinct CDR3 sequences, around 18% of them singletons. The origin of this receptor is an adult woman who had mild COVID-19 (a few samples of this study predate the infection). Cell type and time point are not known. V is TRBV1 and J is TRBJ2-1; TRBD2 reflects the table's D call only, with no check against the DNA. TRBV1 is a pseudogene segment. Sequencing used PBMCs or a T cell subset sorted from them (not recorded which). The CDR3 DNA follows: TGCACCAGCAGCCAAGATGGCCCTCGGCAGTTCTTC. Translated, it gives CTSSQDGPRQFF.